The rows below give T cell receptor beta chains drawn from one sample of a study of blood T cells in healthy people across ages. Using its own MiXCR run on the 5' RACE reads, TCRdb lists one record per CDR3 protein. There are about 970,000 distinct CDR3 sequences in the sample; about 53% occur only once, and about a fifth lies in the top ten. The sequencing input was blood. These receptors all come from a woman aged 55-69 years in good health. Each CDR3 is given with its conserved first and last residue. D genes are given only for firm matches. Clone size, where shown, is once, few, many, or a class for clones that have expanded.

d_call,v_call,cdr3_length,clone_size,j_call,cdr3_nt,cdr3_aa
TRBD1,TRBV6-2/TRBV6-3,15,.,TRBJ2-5,TGTGCCAGCAGCTCCGGGACAGTGTCGATGGAGACCCAGTACTTC,CASSSGTVSMETQYF
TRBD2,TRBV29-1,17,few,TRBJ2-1,TGCAGCGTTACCCCGGGACTAGCGATTCTCTCCTACAATGAGCAGTTCTTC,CSVTPGLAILSYNEQFF
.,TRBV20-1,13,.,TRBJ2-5,TGCAGTGCCCCACCAGCGGGTGGAGAGACCCAGTACTTC,CSAPPAGGETQYF
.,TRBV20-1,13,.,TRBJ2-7,TGCAGTGCTAGCTCGCTAGCGAACTACGAGCAGTACTTC,CSASSLANYEQYF
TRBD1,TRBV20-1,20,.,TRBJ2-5,TGCAGTGCTAGAGATGGAGACAGGGGAGTGTTTTTTCTGGACCAAGAGACCCAGTACTTC,CSARDGDRGVFFLDQETQYF
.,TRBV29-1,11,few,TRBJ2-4,TGCAGCGTACTACAGGGCGAGGTTCAGTACTTC,CSVLQGEVQYF
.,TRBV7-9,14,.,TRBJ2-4,TGTGCCAGCAGCCCTGGGACAAGCAAAGACATTCAGTACTTC,CASSPGTSKDIQYF
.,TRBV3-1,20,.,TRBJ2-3,TGTGCCAGCAGCCAAGCACCCCAAGGGGGGTGGGTAACTAGCACAGATACGCAGTATTTT,CASSQAPQGGWVTSTDTQYF
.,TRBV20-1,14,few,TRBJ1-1,TGCAGTGCTGAGAGGTCTACGATGAACACTGAAGCTTTCTTT,CSAERSTMNTEAFF
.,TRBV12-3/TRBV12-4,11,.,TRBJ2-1,TGTGCCAGCAGTTTAGGTCTAGCGCAGTTCTTC,CASSLGLAQFF
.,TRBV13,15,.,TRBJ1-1,TGTGCCAGCAGCTTAGAGGGTAGGGGGGACACTGAAGCTTTCTTT,CASSLEGRGDTEAFF
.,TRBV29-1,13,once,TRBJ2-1,TGCAGCGTTCTCCGGGCCGGTAGATTTGAGCAGTTCTTC,CSVLRAGRFEQFF
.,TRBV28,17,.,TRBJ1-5,TGTGCCAGCACTGGAGCGGCGACCCGGACAGTAAATCAGCCCCAGCATTTT,CASTGAATRTVNQPQHF
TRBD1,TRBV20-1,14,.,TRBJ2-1,TGCAGTGCAAAATGGGACAGCTCCTACAATGAGCAGTTCTTC,CSAKWDSSYNEQFF
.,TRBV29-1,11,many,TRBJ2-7,TGCAGCGTGAGACAGTCCTACGAGCAGTACTTC,CSVRQSYEQYF
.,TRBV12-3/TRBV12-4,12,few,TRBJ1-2,TGTGCCAGCAGTTTAGGTTTCTATGGCTACACCTTC,CASSLGFYGYTF
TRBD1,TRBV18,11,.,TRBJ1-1,TGTGCCAGCTCAGAGACAGGGGACGCTTTCTTT,CASSETGDAFF
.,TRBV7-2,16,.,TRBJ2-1,TGTGCCAGCAGCTTAGCCCAGGGACCGGGTTACAATGAGCAGTTCTTC,CASSLAQGPGYNEQFF
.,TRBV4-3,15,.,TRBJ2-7,TGCGCCAGCAGCCAGGGAGACAGTTGGACCGACGAGCAGTACTTC,CASSQGDSWTDEQYF
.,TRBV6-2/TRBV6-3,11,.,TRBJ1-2,TGTGCCAGCAGTACAGGGTTCGGCTACACCTTC,CASSTGFGYTF
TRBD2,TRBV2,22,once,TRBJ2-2,TGTGCCAGCAGTCTGGTGGGGACCCGACTAGCGGGAGCTGGTAGTTTCGCCGGGGAGCTGTTTTTT,CASSLVGTRLAGAGSFAGELFF
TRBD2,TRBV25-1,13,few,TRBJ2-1,TGTGCCAGCAGTGAGGGACTAGCGGACGAGCAGTTCTTC,CASSEGLADEQFF
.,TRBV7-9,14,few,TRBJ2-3,TGTGCCAGCAGCCCCGAGACTAGCACAGATACGCAGTATTTT,CASSPETSTDTQYF
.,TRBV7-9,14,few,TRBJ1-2,TGTGCCAGCAGCTTAAGTGAACAGGGCTATGGCTACACCTTC,CASSLSEQGYGYTF
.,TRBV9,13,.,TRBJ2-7,TGTGCCAGCAGCGTCTTTTCCTCGGGCGAGCAGTACTTC,CASSVFSSGEQYF
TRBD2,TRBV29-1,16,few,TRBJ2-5,TGCAGCGTTGAAGATCGGGGACTAGCGGCCCAAAGGGCCCAGTACTTC,CSVEDRGLAAQRAQYF
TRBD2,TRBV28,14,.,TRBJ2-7,TGCGACCCCGGGACTAGCGGGAGGGCTGACGAGCAGTACTTC,CDPGTSGRADEQYF
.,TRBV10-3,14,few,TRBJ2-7,TGTGCCATCAGTGAGGACAGAGACGAGCGGGAGCAGTACTTC,CAISEDRDEREQYF
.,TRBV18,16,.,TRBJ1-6,TGTGCCAGCTCACCACCAGCCGGGACGAGGAATTCACCCCTCCACTTT,CASSPPAGTRNSPLHF
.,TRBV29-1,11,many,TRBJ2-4,TGCAGCGTTGTAAAAGGGAGCATTCAGTACTTC,CSVVKGSIQYF
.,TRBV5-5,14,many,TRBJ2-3,TGTGCCAGCAGCTTCTTGGCGGCCGCCGATACGCAGTATTTT,CASSFLAAADTQYF
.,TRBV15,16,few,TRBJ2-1,TGTGCCACCAGCAGAGTGACGGGTTATGAAAACAATGAGCAGTTCTTC,CATSRVTGYENNEQFF
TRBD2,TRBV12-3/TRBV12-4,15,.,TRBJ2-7,TGTGCCAGCAGTTCCCCTAGCGGGACCCTCTACGAGCAGTACTTC,CASSSPSGTLYEQYF
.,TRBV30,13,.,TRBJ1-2,TGTGCCTGGACCGCGGACAGCGACTATGGCTACACCTTC,CAWTADSDYGYTF
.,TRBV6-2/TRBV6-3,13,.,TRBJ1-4,TGTGCCAGCAGAAAGCGGGAGAATGAAAAACTGTTTTTT,CASRKRENEKLFF
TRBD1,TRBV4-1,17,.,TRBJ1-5,TGCGCCAGCAGCCAAGACTACCGGACAGGGGGGAATCAGCCCCAGCATTTT,CASSQDYRTGGNQPQHF
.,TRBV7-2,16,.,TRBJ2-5,TGTGCCAGCAGCTTAGCGCTCGGGGCAGGCCAAGAGACCCAGTACTTC,CASSLALGAGQETQYF
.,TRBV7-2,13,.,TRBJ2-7,TGTGCCAGCAGCCGTGGGGGGTTATACGAGCAGTACTTC,CASSRGGLYEQYF
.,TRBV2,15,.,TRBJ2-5,TGTGCCAGCAGAGATATAAACGCCCCATACAATGAGCAGTACTTC,CASRDINAPYNEQYF
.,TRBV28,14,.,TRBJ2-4,TGTGCCAGCAGTTTTACCCTCAGGGGCAACATTCAGTACTTC,CASSFTLRGNIQYF
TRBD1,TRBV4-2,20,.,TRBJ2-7,TGTGCCAGCAGCCAAGACAAGGGACGAGGGGGCGCCCCCCTAACCTACGAGCAGTACTTC,CASSQDKGRGGAPLTYEQYF
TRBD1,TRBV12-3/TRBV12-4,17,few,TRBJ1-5,TGTGCCAGCAGTGACCTTACCGGGACAGGACCTAATCAGCCCCAGCATTTT,CASSDLTGTGPNQPQHF
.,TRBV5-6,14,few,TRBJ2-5,TGTGCCAGCAGCTTCTCCTCGTACCAAGAGACCCAGTACTTC,CASSFSSYQETQYF
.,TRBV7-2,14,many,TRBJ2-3,TGTGCCAGCAGCTTAGGAACGGACACAGATACGCAGTATTTT,CASSLGTDTDTQYF
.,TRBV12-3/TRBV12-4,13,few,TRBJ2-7,TGTGCCAGCACCGAGACATCCTCCTACGAGCAGTACTTC,CASTETSSYEQYF
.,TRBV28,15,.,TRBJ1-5,TGTGCCAGCAGTTTATCGGTGGCAAACAGGCAGCCCCAGCATTTT,CASSLSVANRQPQHF
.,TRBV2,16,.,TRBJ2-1,TGTGCCAGCAGCCCCGCTCTAGCGATGGGCTACAATGAGCAGTTCTTC,CASSPALAMGYNEQFF